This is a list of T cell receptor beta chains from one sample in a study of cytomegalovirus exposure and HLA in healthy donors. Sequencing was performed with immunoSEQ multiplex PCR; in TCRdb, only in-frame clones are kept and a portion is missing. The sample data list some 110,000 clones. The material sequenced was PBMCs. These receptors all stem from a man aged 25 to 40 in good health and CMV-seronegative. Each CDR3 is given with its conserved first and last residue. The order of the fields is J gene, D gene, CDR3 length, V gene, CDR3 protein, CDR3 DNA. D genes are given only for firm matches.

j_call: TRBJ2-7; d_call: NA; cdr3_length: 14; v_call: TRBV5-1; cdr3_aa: CASTPGFRVGEQYF; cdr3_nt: TGCGCCAGCACCCCCGGGTTCAGGGTCGGGGAGCAGTACTTC
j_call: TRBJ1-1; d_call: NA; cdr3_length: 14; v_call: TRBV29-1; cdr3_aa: CSTSGGALNTEAFF; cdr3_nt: TGCAGTACTAGCGGAGGGGCTTTAAACACTGAAGCTTTCTTT
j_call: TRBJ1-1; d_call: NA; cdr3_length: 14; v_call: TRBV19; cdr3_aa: CASRWGDGNTEAFF; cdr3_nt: TGTGCCAGTAGATGGGGGGACGGAAACACTGAAGCTTTCTTT
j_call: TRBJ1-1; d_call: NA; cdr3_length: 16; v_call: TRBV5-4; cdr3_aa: CASTEFKGNLNTEAFF; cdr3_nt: TGTGCCAGCACGGAATTCAAGGGGAACTTGAACACTGAAGCTTTCTTT
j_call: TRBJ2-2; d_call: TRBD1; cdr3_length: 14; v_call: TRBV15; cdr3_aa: CATSRDQGAGELFF; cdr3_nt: TGTGCCACCAGCAGAGATCAGGGGGCCGGGGAGCTGTTTTTT
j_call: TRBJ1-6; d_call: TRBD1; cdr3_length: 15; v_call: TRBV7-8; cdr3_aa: CASSRGQAKNSPLHF; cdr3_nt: TGTGCCAGCAGCAGGGGACAGGCCAAGAATTCACCCCTCCACTTT
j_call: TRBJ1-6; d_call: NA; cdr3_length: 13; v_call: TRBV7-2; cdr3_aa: CASSLEHNSPLHF; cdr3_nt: TGTGCCAGCAGCTTAGAGCATAATTCACCCCTCCACTTT
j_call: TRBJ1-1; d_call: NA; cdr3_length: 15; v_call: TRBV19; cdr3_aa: CASTTFRHANTEAFF; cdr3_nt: TGTGCCAGTACCACTTTCAGACATGCGAACACTGAAGCTTTCTTT
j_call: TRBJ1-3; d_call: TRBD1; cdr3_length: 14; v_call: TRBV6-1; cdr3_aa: CASGTGSSGNTIYF; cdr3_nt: TGTGCCAGCGGGACAGGGTCCTCTGGAAACACCATATATTTT
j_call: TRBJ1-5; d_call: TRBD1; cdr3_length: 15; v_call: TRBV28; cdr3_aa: CASTSQGGANQPQHF; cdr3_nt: TGTGCCAGCACCTCCCAGGGGGGAGCAAATCAGCCCCAGCATTTT
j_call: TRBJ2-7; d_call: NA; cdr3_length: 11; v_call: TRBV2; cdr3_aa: CASRLATGHSF; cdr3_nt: TGTGCCAGCAGGCTTGCAACTGGACACTCCTTC
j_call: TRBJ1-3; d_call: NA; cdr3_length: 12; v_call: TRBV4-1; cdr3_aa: CASSQVQDTIYF; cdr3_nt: TGCGCCAGCAGCCAGGTCCAGGACACCATATATTTT
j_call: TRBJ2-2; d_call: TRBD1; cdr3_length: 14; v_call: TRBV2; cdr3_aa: CASIGQGDTGELFF; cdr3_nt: TGTGCCAGCATAGGACAGGGTGACACCGGGGAGCTGTTTTTT
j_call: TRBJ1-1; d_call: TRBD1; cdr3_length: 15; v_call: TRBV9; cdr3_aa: CASSVDPGGFLEAFF; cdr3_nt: TGTGCCAGCAGCGTAGATCCAGGGGGCTTCCTCGAAGCTTTCTTT
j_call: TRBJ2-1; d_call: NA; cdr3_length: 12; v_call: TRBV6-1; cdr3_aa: CATMRGWNEQFF; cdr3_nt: TGTGCCACTATGAGGGGGTGGAATGAGCAGTTCTTC
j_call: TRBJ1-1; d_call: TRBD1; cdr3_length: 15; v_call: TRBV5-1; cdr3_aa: CASRVTGTGNTEAFF; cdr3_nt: TGCGCCAGCAGAGTGACCGGGACAGGGAACACTGAAGCTTTCTTT
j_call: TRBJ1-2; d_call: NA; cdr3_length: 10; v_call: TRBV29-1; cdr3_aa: CSVEANGYTF; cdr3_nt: TGCAGCGTTGAAGCAAATGGCTACACCTTC
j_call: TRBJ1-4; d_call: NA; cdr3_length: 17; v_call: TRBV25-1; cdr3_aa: CASSEFGLTGPNEKLFF; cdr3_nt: TGTGCCAGCAGTGAATTCGGACTGACAGGACCTAATGAAAAACTGTTTTTT
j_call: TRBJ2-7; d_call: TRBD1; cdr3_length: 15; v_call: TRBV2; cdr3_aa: CASSLGQQLTYEQYF; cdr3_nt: TGTGCCAGCAGTTTGGGACAGCAGCTGACCTACGAGCAGTACTTC
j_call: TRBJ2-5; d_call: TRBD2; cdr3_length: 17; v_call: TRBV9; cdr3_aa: CASNREASGGAGETQYF; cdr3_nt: TGTGCCAGCAACAGGGAGGCTAGCGGGGGGGCGGGGGAGACCCAGTACTTC
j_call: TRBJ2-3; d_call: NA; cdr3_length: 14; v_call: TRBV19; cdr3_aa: CASSISRAKDTQYF; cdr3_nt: TGTGCCAGTAGTATAAGCAGGGCGAAGGATACGCAGTATTTT
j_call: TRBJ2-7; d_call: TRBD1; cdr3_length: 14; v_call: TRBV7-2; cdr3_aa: CASSPTGNTHEQYF; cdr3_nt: TGTGCCAGCAGCCCGACAGGGAACACCCACGAGCAGTACTTC
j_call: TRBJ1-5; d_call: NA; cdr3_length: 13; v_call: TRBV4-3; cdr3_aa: CASSQDLDQPQHF; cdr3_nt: TGCGCCAGCAGCCAAGACCTAGATCAGCCCCAGCATTTT
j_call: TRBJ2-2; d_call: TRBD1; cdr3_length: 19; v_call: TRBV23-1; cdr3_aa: CASSQPEIGTGANTGELFF; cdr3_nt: TGCGCCAGCAGTCAACCCGAGATCGGGACAGGGGCGAACACCGGGGAGCTGTTTTTT
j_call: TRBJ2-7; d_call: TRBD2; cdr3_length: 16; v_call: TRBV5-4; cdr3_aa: CASSLEASGGRYEQYF; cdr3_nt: TGTGCCAGCAGCTTGGAGGCTAGCGGGGGTCGGTACGAGCAGTACTTC
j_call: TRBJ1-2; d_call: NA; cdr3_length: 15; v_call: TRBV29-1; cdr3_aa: CSVTITGKANYGYTF; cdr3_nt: TGCAGCGTTACGATCACAGGAAAAGCTAACTATGGCTACACCTTC
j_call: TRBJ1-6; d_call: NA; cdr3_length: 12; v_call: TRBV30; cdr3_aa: CASKGRSSPLHF; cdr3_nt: TGTGCCTCCAAGGGGCGGAGTTCACCCCTCCACTTT
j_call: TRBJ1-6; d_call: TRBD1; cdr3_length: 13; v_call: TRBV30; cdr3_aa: CAWSGQGNSPLHF; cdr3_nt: TGTGCCTGGAGTGGACAGGGAAATTCACCCCTCCACTTT
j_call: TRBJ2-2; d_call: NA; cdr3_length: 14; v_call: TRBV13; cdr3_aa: CASSLQRKAGELFF; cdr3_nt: TGTGCCAGCAGCTTACAGCGGAAGGCCGGGGAGCTGTTTTTT
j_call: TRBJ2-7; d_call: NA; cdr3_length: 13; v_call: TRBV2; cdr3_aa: CASTSESLSEQYF; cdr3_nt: TGTGCCAGCACCTCCGAATCCCTATCAGAGCAGTACTTC
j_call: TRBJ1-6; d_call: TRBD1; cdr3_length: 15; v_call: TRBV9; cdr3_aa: CASSAHHRGNSPLHF; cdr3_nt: TGTGCCAGCAGCGCTCACCACAGGGGAAATTCACCCCTCCACTTT
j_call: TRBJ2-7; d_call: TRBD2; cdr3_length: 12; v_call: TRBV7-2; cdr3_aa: CATGGSSYEQYF; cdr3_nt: TGTGCCACCGGGGGGAGCTCCTACGAGCAGTACTTC
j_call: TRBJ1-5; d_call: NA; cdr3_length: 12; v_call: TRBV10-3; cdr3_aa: CAIRIPGQPQHF; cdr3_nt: TGTGCCATCAGGATCCCGGGACAGCCCCAGCATTTT
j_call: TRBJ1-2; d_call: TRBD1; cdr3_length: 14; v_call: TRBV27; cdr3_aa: CASSYLGTGNGYTF; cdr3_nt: TGTGCCAGCAGTTATCTAGGGACAGGGAATGGCTACACCTTC
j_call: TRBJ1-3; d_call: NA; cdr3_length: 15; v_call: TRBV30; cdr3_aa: CASGRRSGFGNTIYF; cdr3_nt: TGTGCCTCCGGACGCCGGTCGGGGTTCGGAAACACCATATATTTT
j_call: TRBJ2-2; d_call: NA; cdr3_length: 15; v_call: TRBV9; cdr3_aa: CASSVATSSTGELFF; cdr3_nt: TGTGCCAGCAGCGTAGCTACGAGTAGCACCGGGGAGCTGTTTTTT
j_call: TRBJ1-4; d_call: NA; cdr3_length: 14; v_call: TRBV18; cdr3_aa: CASSEDTRGEKLFF; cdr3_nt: TGTGCCAGCTCAGAGGACACTCGTGGTGAAAAACTGTTTTTT
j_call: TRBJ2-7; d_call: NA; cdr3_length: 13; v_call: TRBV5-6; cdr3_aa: CASSSLSLGEQYF; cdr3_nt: TGTGCCAGCAGCTCTCTATCACTTGGCGAGCAGTACTTC
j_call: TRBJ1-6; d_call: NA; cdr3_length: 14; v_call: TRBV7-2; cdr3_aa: CASSPGQPNSPLHF; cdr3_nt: TGTGCCAGCAGCCCAGGACAGCCTAATTCACCCCTCCACTTT
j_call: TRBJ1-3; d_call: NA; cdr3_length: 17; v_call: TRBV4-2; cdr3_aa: CASSQITQDDFRNTIYF; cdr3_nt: TGTGCCAGCAGCCAAATTACACAGGATGACTTTCGAAACACCATATATTTT
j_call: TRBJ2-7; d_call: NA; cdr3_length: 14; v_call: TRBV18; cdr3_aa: CASSPPGHPYEQYF; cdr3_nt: TGTGCCAGCTCACCCCCGGGACACCCATACGAGCAGTACTTC
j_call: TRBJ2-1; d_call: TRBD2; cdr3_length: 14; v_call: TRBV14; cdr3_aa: CASRAGGSGYEQFF; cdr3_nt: TGTGCCAGCAGGGCGGGGGGCAGTGGATATGAGCAGTTCTTC
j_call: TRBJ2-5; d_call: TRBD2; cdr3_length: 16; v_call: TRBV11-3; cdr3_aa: CASSLDGASGQETQYF; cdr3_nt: TGTGCCAGCAGCTTAGATGGGGCTAGCGGCCAAGAGACCCAGTACTTC
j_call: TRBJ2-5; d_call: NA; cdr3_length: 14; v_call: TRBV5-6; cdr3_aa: CASSFSGRQETQYF; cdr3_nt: TGTGCCAGCAGCTTCTCTGGCAGGCAAGAGACCCAGTACTTC
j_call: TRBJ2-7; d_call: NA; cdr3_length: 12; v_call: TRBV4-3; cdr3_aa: CASSQERYEQYF; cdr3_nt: TGCGCCAGCAGCCAAGAACGGTACGAGCAGTACTTC
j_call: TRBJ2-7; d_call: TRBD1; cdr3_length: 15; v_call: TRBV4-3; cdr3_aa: CASSQGQGGSYEQYF; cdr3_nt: TGCGCCAGCAGCCAAGGACAGGGTGGCTCCTACGAGCAGTACTTC
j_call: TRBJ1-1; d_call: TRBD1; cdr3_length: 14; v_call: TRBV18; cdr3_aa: CASSRQGTDTEAFF; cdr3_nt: TGTGCCAGCTCCCGACAGGGGACCGACACTGAAGCTTTCTTT
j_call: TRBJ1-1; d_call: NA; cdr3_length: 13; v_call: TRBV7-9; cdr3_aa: CATNLRGIAEAFF; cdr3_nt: TGTGCCACCAACCTCAGGGGAATTGCTGAAGCTTTCTTT